One sample yielded the 28 T cell receptor beta chains listed below, sequenced in a study of cytotoxic CD8 clonotypes in ibrutinib-treated CLL. Sequencing used immunoSEQ multiplex PCR; TCRdb keeps in-frame clones, though not all of them. This table has more than 15,000 clones, about 70% appearing once. Here the sequenced sample was PBMCs, taken after 12 months of ibrutinib treatment. These receptors came from a human donor with chronic lymphocytic leukemia.

The chain combines TRBV28 with TRBJ1-5; 9 bases align to TRBD1. CDR1 and CDR2 from the germline V gene are MDHEN and SYDVKM. The CDR3 has 14 amino acids. The V gene end was trimmed by 6 bases and the J gene end by 6 bases; junction bases not matched to a gene: 6. The CDR3 DNA reads TGTGCCAGCAGGGCCGGGACAGGGTTTCAGCCCCAGCATTTT. Protein product: CASRAGTGFQPQHF.

This chain uses TRBV4-2 with TRBJ2-1; 11 nucleotides match TRBD1. This CDR3 has 14 amino acids. Germline CDR1 is LGHNA and CDR2 is YNFKEQ. Trimming took 0 bases from V and 13 from J; bases not matched to a gene: 5. CDR3 DNA: TGTGCCAGCAGCCAAGACGAGGGACAGGGGGGACAGTTCTTC. Translation gives CASSQDEGQGGQFF.

The chain has TRBV28 and TRBJ1-1; D remains ambiguous. Trimming took off 1 base at V and 3 bases at J, with 3 bases between the two ends. Germline V gene sequence: CDR1 MDHEN, CDR2 SYDVKM. The CDR3 totals 12 residues. The CDR3 coding sequence is TGTGCCAGCAGTTTATTATACACTGAAGCTTTCTTT. It specifies CASSLLYTEAFF.

The rearrangement joins TRBV9 to TRBJ2-5; 12 bases agree with TRBD2. The V gene's germline CDR1 is SGDLS and CDR2 YYNGEE. CDR3 length: 18 residues. V trimming: 4 bases; J trimming: 6 bases; junction bases outside the gene matches: 16. The CDR3 DNA sequence: TGTGCCAGCAGCTCCCATCGGACTAGCGGGAACGGTCGCAAGACCCAGTACTTC. This codes for CASSSHRTSGNGRKTQYF. The entire variable domain, with the rest obtained from reference TRBV9 and TRBJ2-5, is as follows: DSGVTQTPKHLITATGQRVTLRCSPRSGDLSVYWYQQSLDQGLQFLIQYYNGEERAKGNILERFSAQQFPDLHSELNLSSLELGDSALYFCASSSHRTSGNGRKTQYFGPGTRLLVL.

The CDR3 sequence is CASRLRGGTIDNEQFF. CDR3 nucleotide sequence: TGTGCCAGCAGGCTTCGGGGCGGGACCATCGACAATGAGCAGTTCTTC. V is TRBV13 and J is TRBJ2-1, with a weak D call TRBD2 (6 bases). With 6 bases removed from V and 5 bases from J, the gap between germline ends came to 20 bases. The CDR3 runs 16 residues. Germline CDR1 and CDR2: PRHDT and FYEKMQ (reference sequence). The full variable domain, its missing parts supplied by reference TRBV13 and TRBJ2-1, is AAGVIQSPRHLIKEKRETATLKCYPIPRHDTVYWYQQGPGQDPQFLISFYEKMQSDKGSIPDRFSAQQFSDYHSELNMSSLELGDSALYFCASRLRGGTIDNEQFFGPGTRLTVL.

The V call is TRBV6-6, the J call TRBJ2-5, with 10 bases aligning to TRBD1. The germline V gene encodes CDR1 MNHNY and CDR2 SVGAGI (reference sequence). The junction had 5 bases not matched to a gene; V was cut back by 5 bases and J by 5 bases. This CDR3 is 14 amino acids long. CDR3 bases: TGTGCCAGCAGTCAACGGGGACAGGGGGAGACCCAGTACTTC. Translated, it gives CASSQRGQGETQYF.

This chain links TRBV27 with TRBJ2-7; TRBD1 aligns across 9 bases. CDR1 is MNHEY, CDR2 SMNVEV, per germline (reference sequence). The V segment lost 4 bases and the J segment 0 bases; nucleotides outside the gene matches: 4. This CDR3 is built from 15 residues. The CDR3 sequence: CASSSGQGASYEQYF. The CDR3, as DNA: TGTGCCAGCAGTTCGGGACAGGGAGCCTCCTACGAGCAGTACTTC.

The chain couples TRBV29-1 to TRBJ2-7; D not resolved. Trimming left V 8 bases short and J 6 bases short, with 17 bases between. CDR3 size: 12 residues. Germline CDR1 reads SQVTM; CDR2 reads ANQGSEA. CDR3 DNA sequence: TGCAGCTCCCGTGACACCATCGGCGAGCAGTACTTC. Residues: CSSRDTIGEQYF.

V usage is TRBV11-2 and J usage is TRBJ2-7; 7 bases line up with TRBD1. The CDR3 runs 19 residues. V lost 3 bases, J lost 4 bases, and 21 bases stayed unmatched. Germline loops: CDR1 SGHAT, CDR2 FQNNGV. The chain's CDR3 is CASSFSFTTPGQTNYEQYF. CDR3 in DNA: TGTGCCAGCAGCTTTAGCTTCACCACACCGGGACAGACTAATTACGAGCAGTACTTC.

This clone came up a few times. This chain joins TRBV7-9 and TRBJ2-4; D assignment may be TRBD1 or TRBD2 (5 bases each). The CDR3 consists of 16 residues. Trimming pared 0 bases from V and 8 bases from J, leaving 17 bases between. Germline loops: CDR1 SEHNR, CDR2 FQNEAQ (reference sequence). The CDR3 DNA reads as TGTGCCAGCAGCTTAGCGCTTTACGGGGAAGGGGACATTCAGTACTTC. This gives the protein CASSLALYGEGDIQYF. Complete variable domain (other parts from reference TRBV7-9 and TRBJ2-4): DTGVSQNPRHKITKRGQNVTFRCDPISEHNRLYWYRQTLGQGPEFLTYFQNEAQLEKSRLLSDRFSAERPKGSFSTLEIQRTEQGDSAMYLCASSLALYGEGDIQYFGAGTRLSVL.

The table lists this clone with a few counts. The chain combines TRBV19 with TRBJ2-3; no firm D call. V lost 5 bases, J lost 6 bases, and 15 bases lay in between. CDR1 LNHDA and CDR2 SQIVND come from the germline V gene (reference sequence). The CDR3 is made up of 14 amino acids. The CDR3 region has the DNA TGTGCCAGTAGTCCCGGCCGTTTCACGGATACGCAGTATTTT. Its translation is CASSPGRFTDTQYF.

The rearrangement joins TRBV11-3 to TRBJ2-3, with TRBD2 matching 11 bases. J lost 1 base, V lost 5 bases, and 5 bases had no gene match. The CDR3 runs 16 residues. From germline, CDR1 is SGHNT and CDR2 YENEEA. The CDR3 sequence: CASSTTSGRGTDTQYF. Here the CDR3 DNA reads TGTGCCAGCAGCACAACTAGCGGGAGAGGCACAGATACGCAGTATTTT.

The chain combines TRBV6-6 with TRBJ2-7, with TRBD2 as a possible D gene (6 bases). V lost 7 bases, J lost 5 bases, and 21 bases lay in between. The CDR3 contains 15 residues. Germline lookup yields CDR1 MNHNY and CDR2 SVGAGI (reference sequence). The CDR3, as DNA: TGTGCCAGCAATTCTCCGGGACTCGGGGCCCACGAGCAGTACTTC. It translates to CASNSPGLGAHEQYF.

The chain carries TRBV6-6 and TRBJ1-1, with 9 positions matching TRBD1. The germline V gene encodes CDR1 MNHNY and CDR2 SVGAGI (reference sequence). CDR3 length: 14 amino acids. The V segment lost 2 bases and the J segment 5 bases; nucleotides outside the gene matches: 3. This CDR3 is CASSYGTGRTEAFF. CDR3 bases: TGTGCCAGCAGTTACGGGACAGGGAGGACTGAAGCTTTCTTT.

This rearrangement joins TRBV5-1 to TRBJ2-1; the D gene could be TRBD1 or TRBD2 (6 bases each). Germline loops: CDR1 SGHRS, CDR2 YFSETQ. The V end lost 4 bases, the J end lost 2 bases, and 22 bases lay between the germline ends. The CDR3 runs 18 residues. The CDR3 is CASSPPGASTTAYNEQFF. The CDR3 region has the DNA TGCGCCAGCAGCCCACCGGGGGCTAGCACGACGGCCTACAATGAGCAGTTCTTC.

V gene TRBV18 combines with J gene TRBJ1-1; maybe TRBD1 (6 bases). This CDR3 spans 13 amino acids. The germline V gene has CDR1 KGHSH and CDR2 LQKENI. With 5 bases removed from V and 3 bases from J, the gap between germline ends came to 10 bases. In DNA form, the CDR3 reads TGTGCCAGCTCAGGGGGGCTGGACACTGAAGCTTTCTTT. Translated, it gives CASSGGLDTEAFF.

This clone was observed once. The chain employs TRBV5-4 and TRBJ2-3; 9 bases align to TRBD1. The CDR3 is made up of 14 amino acids. The germline V gene has CDR1 SGHNT and CDR2 YYREEE (reference sequence). Trimming cost V 2 bases and J 4 bases; bases outside gene matches: 2. The chain's CDR3 is CASSLQGASDTQYF. As DNA, the CDR3 is TGTGCCAGCAGCTTACAGGGGGCATCAGATACGCAGTATTTT.

The J gene is TRBJ2-1, the V gene TRBV11-3, with D possibly matching TRBD1 (6 bases). Germline loops: CDR1 SGHNT, CDR2 YENEEA. Trimming pared 5 bases from V and 5 bases from J, leaving 13 bases between. This CDR3 region has 14 residues. The CDR3 is CASSVRDTNNEQFF. The CDR3 DNA is TGTGCCAGCAGCGTCCGGGACACAAACAATGAGCAGTTCTTC.

This clone occurred once. The chain uses TRBV28 and TRBJ1-5; D perhaps matches TRBD1 (6 bases). CDR1 is MDHEN and CDR2 is SYDVKM in the germline V gene. The CDR3 runs to 14 residues. Between the trimmed V and J ends, which lost 5 bases and 7 bases, there was a span of 15 bases. This chain's CDR3 is CASSLTGRDQPQHF. CDR3 coding DNA: TGTGCCAGCAGTCTGACAGGACGAGACCAGCCCCAGCATTTT.

The chain carries TRBV29-1 and TRBJ2-2; D is uncertain. The CDR3 is 11 residues long. The germline V and J ends were trimmed by 2 bases and 2 bases, with 0 bases remaining between them. Per the germline V gene, CDR1 is SQVTM and CDR2 is ANQGSEA. In DNA form, the CDR3 reads TGCAGCGTTGAAAACACCGGGGAGCTGTTTTTT. Protein product: CSVENTGELFF.

This sequence joins TRBV6-5 and TRBJ2-1, with 7 bases identical to TRBD1. The CDR3 is 12 residues long. The ends lost 6 bases at V and 6 bases at J; junction bases unmatched: 2. Germline V gene sequence: CDR1 MNHEY, CDR2 SVGAGI. CDR3 in amino acids: CASSRDSNEQFF. The CDR3, as DNA: TGTGCCAGCAGCAGGGACAGCAATGAGCAGTTCTTC.

The chain has TRBV4-2 and TRBJ2-1; 8 bases match TRBD2. The germline V gene encodes CDR1 LGHNA and CDR2 YNFKEQ. The CDR3 contains 14 residues. The trim removed 0 bases at V and 11 bases at J, leaving 6 bases unmatched. For the CDR3, the DNA is TGTGCCAGCAGCCAAGATACTAGCGGAAACCAGCAGTTCTTC. This translates into CASSQDTSGNQQFF.

The rearrangement joins TRBV7-8 to TRBJ1-1, with 8 bases lining up with TRBD1. CDR1 is SGHVS, CDR2 FQNEAQ, per germline. The trim removed 7 bases at V and 6 bases at J, leaving 13 bases unmatched. CDR3 length: 15 residues. The CDR3 coding sequence is TGTGCCAGCACTCTCATGACGGACAGGGTCGCTGAAGCTTTCTTT. Translation: CASTLMTDRVAEAFF.

This rearrangement joins TRBV2 to TRBJ2-2; 7 bases fit TRBD2. V shed 6 bases and J 5 bases; nucleotides not matched to a gene: 9. Per germline, CDR1 SNHLY and CDR2 FYNNEI. The CDR3 sequence is 15 residues long. The CDR3 coding sequence is TGTGCCAGCAGAACCGGGGGGTTAACAACCGGGGAGCTGTTTTTT. Residues: CASRTGGLTTGELFF.

The chain combines TRBV2 with TRBJ2-5, with D unresolved. The CDR3 length is 11 residues. V lost 2 bases and J 4 bases, leaving 2 bases between the germline ends. Germline V gene sequence: CDR1 SNHLY, CDR2 FYNNEI. This chain's CDR3 is CASSERETQYF. The CDR3 DNA reads TGTGCCAGCAGTGAAAGAGAGACCCAGTACTTC.

V and J are TRBV29-1 and TRBJ2-3; 9 bases map to TRBD2. J gave up 2 bases and V 2 bases, and 8 bases lay outside the gene matches. The CDR3 sequence is 16 residues long. From germline, CDR1 is SQVTM and CDR2 ANQGSEA. The CDR3 protein is CSVEKGSGSVTDTQYF. The CDR3 bases are TGCAGCGTTGAAAAGGGTAGCGGGAGCGTCACAGATACGCAGTATTTT.

The chain employs TRBV10-3 and TRBJ2-2; D call uncertain. Germline CDR1 reads ENHRY; CDR2 reads SYGVKD. Deletions cut 2 bases from V and 2 bases from J, with 3 bases between. The CDR3 totals 13 residues. The CDR3 sequence: CAISELNTGELFF. The CDR3 DNA sequence: TGTGCCATCAGTGAGCTTAACACCGGGGAGCTGTTTTTT.

This sequence joins TRBV4-1 and TRBJ2-1; D is undetermined. The CDR3 length is 12 residues. Per germline, CDR1 MGHRA and CDR2 YSYEKL. Trimming stripped 3 bases from V and 6 bases from J, with 6 bases between. The CDR3 DNA follows: TGCGCCAGCAGCCATTTCGCCAATGAGCAGTTCTTC. Translating gives CASSHFANEQFF.